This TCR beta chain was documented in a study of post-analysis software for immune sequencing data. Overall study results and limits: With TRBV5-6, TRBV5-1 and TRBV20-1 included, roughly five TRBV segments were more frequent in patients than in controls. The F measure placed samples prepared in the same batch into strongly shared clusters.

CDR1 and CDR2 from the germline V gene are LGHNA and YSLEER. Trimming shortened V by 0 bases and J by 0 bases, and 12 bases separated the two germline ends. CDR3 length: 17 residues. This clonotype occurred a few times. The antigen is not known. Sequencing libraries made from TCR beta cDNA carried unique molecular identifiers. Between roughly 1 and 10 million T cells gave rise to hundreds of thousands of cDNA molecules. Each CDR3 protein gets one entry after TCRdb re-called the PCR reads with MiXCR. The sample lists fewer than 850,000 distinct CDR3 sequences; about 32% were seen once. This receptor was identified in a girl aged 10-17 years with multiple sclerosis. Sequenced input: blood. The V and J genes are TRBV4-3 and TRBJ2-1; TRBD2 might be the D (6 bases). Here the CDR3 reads CASSQDWRDVSYNEQFF. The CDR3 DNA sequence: TGCGCCAGCAGCCAAGATTGGCGGGACGTCTCCTACAATGAGCAGTTCTTC.